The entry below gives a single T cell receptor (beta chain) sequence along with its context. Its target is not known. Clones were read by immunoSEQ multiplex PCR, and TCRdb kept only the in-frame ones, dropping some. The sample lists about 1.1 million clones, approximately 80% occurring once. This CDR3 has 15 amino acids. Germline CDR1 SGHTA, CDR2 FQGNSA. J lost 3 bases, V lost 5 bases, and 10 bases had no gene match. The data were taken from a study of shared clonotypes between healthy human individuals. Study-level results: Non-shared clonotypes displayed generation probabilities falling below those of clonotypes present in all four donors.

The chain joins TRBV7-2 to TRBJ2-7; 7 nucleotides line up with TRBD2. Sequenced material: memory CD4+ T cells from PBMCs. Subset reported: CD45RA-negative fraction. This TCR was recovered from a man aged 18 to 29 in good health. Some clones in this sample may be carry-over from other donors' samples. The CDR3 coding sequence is TGTGCCAGCAGCCCTGCCGGGCGGGAGATCTACGAGCAGTACTTC. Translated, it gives CASSPAGREIYEQYF.